The 14 T cell receptor beta chains below all came from one sample that was sequenced in a study of blood T cell repertoires in COVID-19. Method: immunoSEQ multiplex PCR; TCRdb's copy keeps in-frame clones and lacks some. The repertoire holds roughly 52,000 clones, more than 75% seen once, with 4% in the top ten. Sample: peripheral blood. Receptors were obtained from a man in his forties or fifties with acute or convalescent COVID-19.

The rearrangement uses TRBV3-1 (or the pseudogene TRBV3-2) and TRBJ1-5, with D maybe TRBD1 (5 bases). Germline V gene sequence: CDR1 LGHDT, CDR2 YNNKEL (reference sequence). Trimming removed 0 bases from V and 5 bases from J, with 5 bases in between. The CDR3 is 13 amino acids. CDR3 residues: CASSQDRDQPQHF. As DNA, the CDR3 is TGTGCCAGCAGCCAAGACAGGGATCAGCCCCAGCATTTT.

V and J are TRBV9 and TRBJ1-4; D might be TRBD1 (5 bases). The CDR3 runs to 16 residues. The germline V and J ends were trimmed by 4 bases and 0 bases, with 13 bases remaining between them. Germline loops: CDR1 SGDLS, CDR2 YYNGEE. The CDR3 sequence is CASSPSKGATNEKLFF. The CDR3 coding sequence is TGTGCCAGCAGCCCATCGAAAGGGGCAACTAATGAAAAACTGTTTTTT.

This clone was detected only a few times. V usage is TRBV27 and J usage is TRBJ2-1; D not resolved. The V gene lost 4 bases and the J gene lost 7 bases, with 11 bases spanning the gap. The CDR3 runs to 13 residues. Per the germline V gene, CDR1 is MNHEY and CDR2 is SMNVEV (reference sequence). The CDR3: CASSSTLWNEQFF. The CDR3 DNA is TGTGCCAGCAGTTCTACCTTATGGAATGAGCAGTTCTTC.

This sequence joins TRBV11-2 and TRBJ2-5; TRBD2 agrees at 10 bases. CDR1 is SGHAT, CDR2 FQNNGV, per germline. The CDR3 totals 15 residues. The J segment lost 4 bases and the V segment lost 5 bases, leaving 7 bases of the junction unmatched. CDR3 in DNA: TGTGCCAGCAGCCCGCCGGCTAGCGGGAGAGAGACCCAGTACTTC. It is translated as CASSPPASGRETQYF.

The chain links TRBV28 to TRBJ2-1, with 8 bases aligning to TRBD2. J was trimmed by 0 bases and V by 7 bases; bases with no gene match: 2. Germline V gives CDR1 MDHEN, CDR2 SYDVKM. The CDR3 loop spans 14 amino acids. The DNA of the CDR3 is TGTGCCAGCACGGGGACTAGCTCCTACAATGAGCAGTTCTTC. It is translated as CASTGTSSYNEQFF.

This chain connects TRBV7-6 to TRBJ1-1; D uncertain. The CDR3 length is 15 residues. Per germline, CDR1 SGHVS and CDR2 FNYEAQ. V was clipped by 4 bases and J by 1 base, with 13 bases between them. DNA of the CDR3: TGTGCCAGCAGCTATCAACCCGGCGGGAACACTGAAGCTTTCTTT. Its translation is CASSYQPGGNTEAFF.

The chain employs TRBV11-2 and TRBJ2-3, with D unclear. Germline assignment: CDR1 SGHAT and CDR2 FQNNGV. Trimming left V 2 bases short and J 10 bases short, with 10 bases between. The length of the CDR3 is 12 residues. The CDR3: CASSLYGGAQYF. CDR3 coding DNA: TGTGCCAGCAGCTTATACGGTGGAGCGCAGTATTTT.

The chain couples TRBV7-8 to TRBJ1-4, with D possibly TRBD1 on 6 matching bases. Germline CDR1 SGHVS, CDR2 FQNEAQ. This CDR3 is 15 amino acids long. The V and J ends lost 2 bases and 11 bases respectively, with 18 bases between them. In nucleotides, the CDR3 is TGTGCCAGCAGCTTACTAAAGGGGCTCACAGGGAAACTGTTTTTT. This translates into CASSLLKGLTGKLFF.

The chain has TRBV5-5 and TRBJ2-3, with 8 bases matching TRBD2. Germline V gene data show CDR1 as SGHKS and CDR2 as YYEKEE (reference sequence). Losses at the gene ends were 0 bases for V and 6 bases for J; bases not matched to a gene: 21. CDR3 length: 20 amino acids. The CDR3 protein is CASSLGGFDQGLDLDDTQYF. DNA for the CDR3: TGTGCCAGCAGCTTGGGGGGATTTGATCAGGGACTAGACTTGGATGATACGCAGTATTTT.

The CDR3 DNA sequence: TGCGCCAGCAGCCAAGACCCGACATATCCTCAGCCCCAGCATTTT. Its translation: CASSQDPTYPQPQHF. The rearrangement uses TRBV4-1 and TRBJ1-5; no clear D. Germline V gene sequence: CDR1 MGHRA, CDR2 YSYEKL. The CDR3 loop spans 15 amino acids. Trimming cost V 0 bases and J 6 bases, with 12 bases left between them.

The chain is built from TRBV6-1 and TRBJ1-3; no definite D call. V lost 3 bases to trimming and J lost 0 bases, with 12 bases between them. This CDR3 region has 16 residues. Germline assignment: CDR1 MNHNS and CDR2 SASEGT. The DNA of the CDR3 is TGTGCCAGCAGTGATATCAGATTCAGCTCTGGAAACACCATATATTTT. This translates into CASSDIRFSSGNTIYF.

V gene TRBV25-1 combines with J gene TRBJ2-2; the match to TRBD1 covers 11 bases. V lost 5 bases and J lost 6; bases outside the gene matches: 5. CDR3 length equals 15 residues. Per the germline V gene, CDR1 is MGHDK and CDR2 is SYGVNS. The DNA of the CDR3 is TGTGCCAGCAGTCTCCCGGGACAGGGGGCCGGGGAGCTGTTTTTT. Protein product: CASSLPGQGAGELFF.

CDR3 coding DNA: TGTGCCAGCAGGGACAATGATGATACGCAGTATTTT. Amino acids: CASRDNDDTQYF. The rearrangement uses TRBV3-1 (or the pseudogene TRBV3-2) and TRBJ2-3, with D perhaps TRBD1 (5 bases). Deletions cut 6 bases from V and 6 bases from J, with 10 bases between. Germline lookup yields CDR1 LGHDT and CDR2 YNNKEL (reference sequence). The CDR3 length is 12 residues.

This chain uses TRBV6-6 with TRBJ2-5; 10 bases fit TRBD2. Germline V gives CDR1 MNHNY, CDR2 SVGAGI (reference sequence). V was clipped by 2 bases and J by 3 bases; unmatched bases: 6. This CDR3 region has 16 residues. CDR3 protein: CASSYPHTSGEETQYF. The CDR3 DNA reads TGTGCCAGCAGTTACCCCCATACTAGCGGGGAAGAGACCCAGTACTTC.